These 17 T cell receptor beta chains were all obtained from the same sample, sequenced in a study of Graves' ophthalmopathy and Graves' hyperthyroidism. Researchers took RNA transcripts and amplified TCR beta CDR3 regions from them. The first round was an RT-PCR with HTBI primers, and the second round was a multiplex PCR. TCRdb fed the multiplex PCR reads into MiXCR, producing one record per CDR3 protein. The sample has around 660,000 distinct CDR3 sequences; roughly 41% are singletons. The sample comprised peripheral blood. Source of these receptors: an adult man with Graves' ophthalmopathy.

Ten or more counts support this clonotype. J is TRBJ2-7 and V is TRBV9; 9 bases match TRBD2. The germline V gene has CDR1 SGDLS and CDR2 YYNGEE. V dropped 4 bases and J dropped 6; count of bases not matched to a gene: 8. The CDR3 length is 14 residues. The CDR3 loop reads CASSFRTSEVEQYF. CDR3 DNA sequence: TGTGCCAGCAGCTTCCGGACTAGCGAGGTCGAGCAGTACTTC.

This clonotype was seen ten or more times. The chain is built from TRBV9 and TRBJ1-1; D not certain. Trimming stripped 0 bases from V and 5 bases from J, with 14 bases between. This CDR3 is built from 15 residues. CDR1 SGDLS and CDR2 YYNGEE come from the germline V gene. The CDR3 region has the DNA TGTGCCAGCAGCGTAGCTGGGGAGCGGAAAACTGAAGCTTTCTTT. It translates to CASSVAGERKTEAFF.

CDR3: CASSLSGPLSTNEKLFF. The DNA for the CDR3 is TGTGCCAGCAGTTTATCAGGTCCCCTTTCAACTAATGAAAAACTGTTTTTT. V and J are TRBV12-3 or TRBV12-4 and TRBJ1-4; D is uncertain. V shed 2 bases and J shed 0 bases, with 13 bases lying between them. This CDR3 is built from 17 residues.

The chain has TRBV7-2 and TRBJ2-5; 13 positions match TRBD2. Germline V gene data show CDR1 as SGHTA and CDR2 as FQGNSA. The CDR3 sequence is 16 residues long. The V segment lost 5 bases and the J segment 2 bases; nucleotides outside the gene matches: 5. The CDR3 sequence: CASSQGTSGTQETQYF. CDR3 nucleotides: TGTGCCAGCAGCCAAGGGACTAGCGGGACACAAGAGACCCAGTACTTC.

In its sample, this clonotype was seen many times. In nucleotides, the CDR3 is TGTGCCAGCAGCGGAGCTGAGTACTACGAGCAGTACTTC. Translating it yields CASSGAEYYEQYF. V is TRBV7-9 and J is TRBJ2-7; D uncertain. This CDR3 is built from 13 residues. V was pared by 5 bases and J by 3 bases, with 11 bases between. Looked up from germline, CDR1 is SEHNR and CDR2 is FQNEAQ (reference sequence).

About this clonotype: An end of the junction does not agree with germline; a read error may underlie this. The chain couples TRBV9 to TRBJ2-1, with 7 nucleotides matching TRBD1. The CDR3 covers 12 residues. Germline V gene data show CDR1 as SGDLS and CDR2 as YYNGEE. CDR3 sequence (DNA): TGCGCCAGCAGCCCCCGGACAGGTAGGGAGTTCTTC. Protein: CASSPRTGREFF.

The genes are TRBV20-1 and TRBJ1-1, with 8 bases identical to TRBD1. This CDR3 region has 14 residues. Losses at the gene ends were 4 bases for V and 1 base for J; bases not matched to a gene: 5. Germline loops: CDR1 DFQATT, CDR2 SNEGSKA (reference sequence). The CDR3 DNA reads TGCAGTGCTAAACCGGGACAGGCGAACACTGAAGCTTTCTTT. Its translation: CSAKPGQANTEAFF.

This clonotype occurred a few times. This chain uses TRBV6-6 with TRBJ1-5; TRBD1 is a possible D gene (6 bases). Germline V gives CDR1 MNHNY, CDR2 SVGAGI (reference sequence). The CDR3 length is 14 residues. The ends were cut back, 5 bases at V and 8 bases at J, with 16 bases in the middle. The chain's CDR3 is CASSLQGAQEPQHF. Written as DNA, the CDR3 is TGTGCCAGCAGTCTACAGGGAGCCCAGGAGCCCCAGCATTTT.

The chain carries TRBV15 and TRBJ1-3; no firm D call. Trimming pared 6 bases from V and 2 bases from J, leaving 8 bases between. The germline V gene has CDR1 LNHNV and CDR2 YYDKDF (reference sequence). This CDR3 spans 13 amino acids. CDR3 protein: CATREGTGNTIYF. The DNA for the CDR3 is TGTGCCACCAGAGAAGGAACTGGAAACACCATATATTTT.

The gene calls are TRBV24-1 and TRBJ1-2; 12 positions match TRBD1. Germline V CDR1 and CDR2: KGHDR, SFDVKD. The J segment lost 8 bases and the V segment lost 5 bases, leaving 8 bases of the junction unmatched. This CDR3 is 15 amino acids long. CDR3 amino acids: CATSARDGTGGGYTF. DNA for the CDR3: TGTGCCACCAGTGCTAGAGACGGGACAGGGGGCGGCTACACCTTC.

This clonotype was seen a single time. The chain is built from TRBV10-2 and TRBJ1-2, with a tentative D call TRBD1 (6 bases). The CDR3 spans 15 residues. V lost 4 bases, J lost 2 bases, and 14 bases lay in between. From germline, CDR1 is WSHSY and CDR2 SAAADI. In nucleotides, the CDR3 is TGCGCCAGCAGTGTCGCAGGGGAATCCAACTATGGCTACACCTTC. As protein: CASSVAGESNYGYTF.

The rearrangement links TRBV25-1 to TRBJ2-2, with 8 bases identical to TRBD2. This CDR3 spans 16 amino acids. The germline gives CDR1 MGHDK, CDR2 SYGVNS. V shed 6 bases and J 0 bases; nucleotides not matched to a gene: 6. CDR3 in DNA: TGTGCCAGCAGCCGACCGGGACTAGCGAACACCGGGGAGCTGTTTTTT. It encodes CASSRPGLANTGELFF.

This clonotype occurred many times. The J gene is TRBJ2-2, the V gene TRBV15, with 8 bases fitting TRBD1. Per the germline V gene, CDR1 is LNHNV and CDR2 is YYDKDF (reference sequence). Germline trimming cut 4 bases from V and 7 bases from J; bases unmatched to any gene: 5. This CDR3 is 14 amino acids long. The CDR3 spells CATSKDRVVGELFF. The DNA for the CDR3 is TGTGCCACCAGCAAGGACAGGGTCGTCGGGGAGCTGTTTTTT.

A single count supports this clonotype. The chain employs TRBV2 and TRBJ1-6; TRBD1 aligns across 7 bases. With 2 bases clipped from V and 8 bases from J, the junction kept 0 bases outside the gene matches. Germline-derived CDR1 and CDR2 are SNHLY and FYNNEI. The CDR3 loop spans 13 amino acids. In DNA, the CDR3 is TGTGCCAGCAGTGAAAGGGGGCATTCACCCCTCCACTTT. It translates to CASSERGHSPLHF.

CDR3 amino acids: CASSLVGRGHEKLFF. Here the CDR3 DNA reads TGTGCCAGCAGCTTAGTCGGCAGAGGCCATGAAAAACTGTTTTTT. The J gene is TRBJ1-4, the V gene TRBV7-4; the D is unclear. The CDR3 consists of 15 residues. Germline CDR1 SGHVT, CDR2 SQSDAQ. The V end lost 1 base, the J end lost 6 bases, and 12 bases lay between the germline ends.

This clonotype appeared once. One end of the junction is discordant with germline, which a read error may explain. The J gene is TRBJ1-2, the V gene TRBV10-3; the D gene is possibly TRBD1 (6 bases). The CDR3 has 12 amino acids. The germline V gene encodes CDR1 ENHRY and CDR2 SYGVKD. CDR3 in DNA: TGTGCCAGCAGTTTGGGGGCAGAAGGCTACACCTTC. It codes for CASSLGAEGYTF.

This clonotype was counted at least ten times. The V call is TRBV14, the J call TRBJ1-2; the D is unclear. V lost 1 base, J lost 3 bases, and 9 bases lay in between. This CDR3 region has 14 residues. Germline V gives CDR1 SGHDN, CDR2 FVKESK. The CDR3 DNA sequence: TGTGCCAGCAGCCAAGGGAACACCTACTATGGCTACACCTTC. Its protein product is CASSQGNTYYGYTF. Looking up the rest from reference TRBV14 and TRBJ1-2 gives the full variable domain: EAGVTQFPSHSVIEKGQTVTLRCDPISGHDNLYWYRRVMGKEIKFLLHFVKESKQDESGMPNNRFLAERTGGTYSTLKVQPAELEDSGVYFCASSQGNTYYGYTFGSGTRLTVV.